Below, 9 T cell receptor beta chains from the same sample are listed, as sequenced in a study of cytomegalovirus exposure and HLA in healthy donors. In the PCR, 60 Vbeta and 13 Jbeta primers were used. Repertoires were generated with immunoSEQ multiplex PCR, while TCRdb's copy carries only in-frame clones and drops some. Among about 180,000 clones listed, over 70% were seen once. Sequencing was done on a sample of PBMCs. Receptors originate from a young woman in good health and CMV-seronegative.

The V and J genes are TRBV11-2 and TRBJ2-1; 7 bases are a match to TRBD1. Germline V gene data show CDR1 as SGHAT and CDR2 as FQNNGV. The CDR3 has 15 residues. Germline trimming cut 6 bases from V and 4 bases from J; bases unmatched to any gene: 9. The CDR3 DNA reads as TGTGCCAGCAGGCAAGCCGGGACAGAATACAATGAGCAGTTCTTC. Protein sequence: CASRQAGTEYNEQFF.

The chain has TRBV7-9 and TRBJ1-5, with 8 nucleotides matching TRBD1. Losses at the gene ends were 3 bases for V and 3 bases for J; bases not matched to a gene: 1. Germline-derived CDR1 and CDR2 are SEHNR and FQNEAQ (reference sequence). The CDR3 has 14 amino acids. CDR3 in DNA: TGTGCCAGCAGCTTGACAGGGGTCAATCAGCCCCAGCATTTT. Its protein is CASSLTGVNQPQHF.

This clone turned up a few times. V gene TRBV7-9 combines with J gene TRBJ2-3; 9 nucleotides agree with TRBD1. Trimming took 9 bases from V and 3 from J; bases not matched to a gene: 4. In germline, CDR1 is SEHNR, CDR2 FQNEAQ (reference sequence). The CDR3 loop spans 13 amino acids. The CDR3 DNA reads as TGTGCCAGTACCGGGACAGGGACAGATACGCAGTATTTT. Protein sequence: CASTGTGTDTQYF.

CDR3 sequence (DNA): TGTGCCAGCAGTGACGGGACTAGCTATTTTAGCTCCTACAATGAGCAGTTCTTC. Translating it yields CASSDGTSYFSSYNEQFF. The chain couples TRBV6-1 to TRBJ2-1, with 9 nucleotides matching TRBD2. With 3 bases clipped from V and 0 bases from J, the junction kept 9 bases outside the gene matches. The germline gives CDR1 MNHNS, CDR2 SASEGT. This CDR3 region has 18 residues.

Points on this clone: The sample holds other DNA sequences that translate to the same CDR3. The chain couples TRBV2 to TRBJ2-3; D is unclear. This CDR3 spans 12 amino acids. Looked up from germline, CDR1 is SNHLY and CDR2 is FYNNEI. The ends were cut back, 5 bases at V and 1 base at J, with 4 bases in the middle. The CDR3 loop reads CASSSGTDTQYF. Here the CDR3 DNA reads TGTGCCAGCAGTTCCGGCACAGATACGCAGTATTTT.

This sequence joins TRBV7-9 and TRBJ1-2, with TRBD1 matching 7 bases. The CDR3 loop spans 13 amino acids. Germline values: CDR1 SEHNR, CDR2 FQNEAQ (reference sequence). Trimming took 5 bases from V and 5 from J; bases not matched to a gene: 5. Here the CDR3 reads CASSKGQLYGYTF. The CDR3, as DNA: TGTGCCAGCAGCAAGGGACAGCTTTATGGCTACACCTTC. The full variable domain, completed using reference TRBV7-9 and TRBJ1-2, is DTGVSQNPRHKITKRGQNVTFRCDPISEHNRLYWYRQTLGQGPEFLTYFQNEAQLEKSRLLSDRFSAERPKGSFSTLEIQRTEQGDSAMYLCASSKGQLYGYTFGSGTRLTVV.

The chain recombines TRBV10-3 with TRBJ1-1, with D possibly being TRBD1 (5 bases). The germline CDR1 and CDR2 sequences are ENHRY and SYGVKD. Deletions cut 0 bases from V and 1 base from J, with 6 bases between. This CDR3 contains 14 residues. This CDR3 is CAISESGPNTEAFF. CDR3 bases: TGTGCCATCAGTGAGTCGGGGCCGAACACTGAAGCTTTCTTT.

The chain recombines TRBV6-5 with TRBJ2-1, with TRBD2 matching 8 bases. V was pared by 6 bases and J by 6 bases, with 10 bases of the junction left unmatched. The CDR3 extends over 15 amino acids. Germline V lookup: CDR1 MNHEY, CDR2 SVGAGI. Here the CDR3 DNA reads TGTGCCAGCAGGCGGGGGGACAAGACTATCAATGAGCAGTTCTTC. It is translated as CASRRGDKTINEQFF.

The chain recombines TRBV7-8 with TRBJ2-7, with D possibly TRBD2 on 6 matching bases. The germline gives CDR1 SGHVS, CDR2 FQNEAQ. CDR3 length: 15 residues. With 2 bases removed from V and 0 bases from J, the gap between germline ends came to 11 bases. CDR3 in amino acids: CASSLPSVYSYEQYF. The CDR3 DNA reads TGTGCCAGCAGCTTACCTAGCGTCTACTCCTACGAGCAGTACTTC.